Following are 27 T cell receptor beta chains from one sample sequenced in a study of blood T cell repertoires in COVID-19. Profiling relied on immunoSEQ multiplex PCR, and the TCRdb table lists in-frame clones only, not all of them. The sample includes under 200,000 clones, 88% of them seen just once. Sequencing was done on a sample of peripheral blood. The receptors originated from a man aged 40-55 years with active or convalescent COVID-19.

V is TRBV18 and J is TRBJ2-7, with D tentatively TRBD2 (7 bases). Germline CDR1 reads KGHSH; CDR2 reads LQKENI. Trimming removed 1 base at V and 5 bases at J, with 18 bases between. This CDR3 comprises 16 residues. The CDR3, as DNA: TGTGCCAGCTCACCACTTACAACGGGGGGCCGGCACGAGCAGTACTTC. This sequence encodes CASSPLTTGGRHEQYF. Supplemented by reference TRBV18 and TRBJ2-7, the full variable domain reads NAGVMQNPRHLVRRRGQEARLRCSPMKGHSHVYWYRQLPEEGLKFMVYLQKENIIDESGMPKERFSAEFPKEGPSILRIQQVVRGDSAAYFCASSPLTTGGRHEQYFGPGTRLTVT.

Here the CDR3 DNA reads TGTGCCATCCGACTCACGGGACAGAGCACAGATACGCAGTATTTT. This codes for CAIRLTGQSTDTQYF. The V gene is TRBV11-3, the J gene TRBJ2-3, with TRBD1 identical over 7 bases. The CDR3 has 15 amino acids. V was pared by 10 bases and J by 0 bases, with 10 bases of the junction left unmatched. Per the germline V gene, CDR1 is SGHNT and CDR2 is YENEEA.

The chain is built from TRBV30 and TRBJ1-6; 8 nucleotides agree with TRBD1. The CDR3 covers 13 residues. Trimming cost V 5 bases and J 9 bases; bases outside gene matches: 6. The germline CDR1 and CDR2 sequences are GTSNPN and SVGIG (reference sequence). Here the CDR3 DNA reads TGTGCCTGGGAGGGACAGGAACGTTCACCCCTCCACTTT. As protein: CAWEGQERSPLHF.

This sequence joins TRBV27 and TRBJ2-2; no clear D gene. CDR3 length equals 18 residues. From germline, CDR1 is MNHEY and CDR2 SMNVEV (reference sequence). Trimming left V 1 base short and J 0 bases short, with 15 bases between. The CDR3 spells CASSLFPLAKSNTGELFF. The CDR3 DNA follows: TGTGCCAGCAGTTTATTTCCTTTAGCCAAATCGAACACCGGGGAGCTGTTTTTT.

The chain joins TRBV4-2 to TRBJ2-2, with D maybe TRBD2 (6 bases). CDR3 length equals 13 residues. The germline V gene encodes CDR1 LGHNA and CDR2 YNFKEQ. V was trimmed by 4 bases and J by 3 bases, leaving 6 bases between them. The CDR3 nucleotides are TGTGCCAGCAGCCCGGGGGACACCGGGGAGCTGTTTTTT. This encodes CASSPGDTGELFF.

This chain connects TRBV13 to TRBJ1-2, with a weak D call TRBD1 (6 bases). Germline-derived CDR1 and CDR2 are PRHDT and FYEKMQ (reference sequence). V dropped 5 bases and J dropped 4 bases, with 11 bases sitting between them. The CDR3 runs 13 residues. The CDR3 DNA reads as TGTGCCAGCAGCACGGACAGAGGCTATGGCTACACCTTC. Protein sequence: CASSTDRGYGYTF.

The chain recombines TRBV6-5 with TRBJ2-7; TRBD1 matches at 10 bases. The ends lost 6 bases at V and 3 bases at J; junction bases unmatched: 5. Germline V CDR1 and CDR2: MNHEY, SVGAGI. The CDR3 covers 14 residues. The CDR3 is CASRVGTGVYEQYF. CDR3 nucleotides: TGTGCCAGCAGGGTAGGGACAGGGGTCTACGAGCAGTACTTC.

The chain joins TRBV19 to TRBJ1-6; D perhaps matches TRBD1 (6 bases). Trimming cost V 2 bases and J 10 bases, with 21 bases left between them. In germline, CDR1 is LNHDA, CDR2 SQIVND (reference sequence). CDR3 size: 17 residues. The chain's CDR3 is CASSIRWGHSQASPLHF. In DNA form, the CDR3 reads TGTGCCAGTAGTATAAGGTGGGGACACTCGCAAGCCTCACCCCTCCACTTT.

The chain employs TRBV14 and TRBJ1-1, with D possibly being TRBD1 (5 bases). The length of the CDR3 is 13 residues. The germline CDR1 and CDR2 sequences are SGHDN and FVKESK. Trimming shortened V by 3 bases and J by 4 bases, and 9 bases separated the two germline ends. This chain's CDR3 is CASSHDRVTEAFF. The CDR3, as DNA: TGTGCCAGCAGCCACGACAGAGTCACTGAAGCTTTCTTT.

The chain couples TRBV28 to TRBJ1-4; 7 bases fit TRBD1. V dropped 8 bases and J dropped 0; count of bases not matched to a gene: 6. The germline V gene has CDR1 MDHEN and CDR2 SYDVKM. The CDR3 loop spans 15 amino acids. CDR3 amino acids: CASSRTGATNEKLFF. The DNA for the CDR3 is TGTGCCAGCTCCCGGACAGGCGCAACTAATGAAAAACTGTTTTTT.

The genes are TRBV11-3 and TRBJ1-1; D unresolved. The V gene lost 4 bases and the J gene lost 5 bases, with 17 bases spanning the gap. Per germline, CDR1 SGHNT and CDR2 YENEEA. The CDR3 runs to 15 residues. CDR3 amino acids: CASSSVSGRRTEAFF. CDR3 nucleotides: TGTGCCAGCAGCTCAGTCTCCGGGAGGAGAACTGAAGCTTTCTTT.

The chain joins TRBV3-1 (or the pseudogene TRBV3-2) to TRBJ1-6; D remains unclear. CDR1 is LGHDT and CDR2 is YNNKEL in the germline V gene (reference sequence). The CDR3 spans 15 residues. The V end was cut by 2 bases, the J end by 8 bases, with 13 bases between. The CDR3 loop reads CASSQYGVRDSPLHF. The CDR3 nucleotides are TGTGCCAGCAGCCAATACGGGGTTCGAGATTCACCCCTCCACTTT.

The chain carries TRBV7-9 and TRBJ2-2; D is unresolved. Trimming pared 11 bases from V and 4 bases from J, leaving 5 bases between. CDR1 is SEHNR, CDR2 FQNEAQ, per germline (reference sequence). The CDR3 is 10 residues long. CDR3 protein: CAHSTGELFF. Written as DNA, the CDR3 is TGTGCCCACTCCACCGGGGAGCTGTTTTTT.

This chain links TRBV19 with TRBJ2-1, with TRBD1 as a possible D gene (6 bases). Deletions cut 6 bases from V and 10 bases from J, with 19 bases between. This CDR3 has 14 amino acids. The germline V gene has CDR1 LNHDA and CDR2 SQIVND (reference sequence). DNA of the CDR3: TGTGCCAGTAGAGGACAGACAGCCCAATCCGAGCAGTTCTTC. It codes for CASRGQTAQSEQFF.

The CDR3 reads CASSNYGGGLYTGELFF. CDR3 sequence (DNA): TGTGCCAGCAGCAATTACGGAGGCGGACTTTACACCGGGGAGCTGTTTTTT. The J gene is TRBJ2-2, the V gene TRBV21-1; TRBD2, as called in the table, went unchecked against the DNA. TRBV21-1 is a recognized pseudogene. The CDR3 has 17 amino acids.

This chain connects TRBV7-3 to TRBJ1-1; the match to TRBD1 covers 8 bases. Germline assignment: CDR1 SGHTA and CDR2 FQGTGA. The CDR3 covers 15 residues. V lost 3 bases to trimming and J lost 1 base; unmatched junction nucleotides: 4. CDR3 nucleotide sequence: TGTGCCAGCAGCTTCGACAGGGGCGAGAACACTGAAGCTTTCTTT. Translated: CASSFDRGENTEAFF.

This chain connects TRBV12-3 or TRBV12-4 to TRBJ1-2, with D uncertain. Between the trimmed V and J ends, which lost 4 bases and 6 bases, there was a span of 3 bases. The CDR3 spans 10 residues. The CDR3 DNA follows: TGTGCCAGCAGTTCCAATGGCTACACCTTC. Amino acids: CASSSNGYTF.

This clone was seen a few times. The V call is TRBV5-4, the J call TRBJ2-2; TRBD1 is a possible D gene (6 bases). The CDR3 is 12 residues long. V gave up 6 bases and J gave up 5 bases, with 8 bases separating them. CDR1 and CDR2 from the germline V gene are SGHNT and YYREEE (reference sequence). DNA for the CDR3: TGTGCCAGCAACACAGGGACCGGGGAGCTGTTTTTT. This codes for CASNTGTGELFF. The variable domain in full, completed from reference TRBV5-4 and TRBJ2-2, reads ETGVTQSPTHLIKTRGQQVTLRCSSQSGHNTVSWYQQALGQGPQFIFQYYREEENGRGNFPPRFSGLQFPNYSSELNVNALELDDSALYLCASNTGTGELFFGEGSRLTVL.

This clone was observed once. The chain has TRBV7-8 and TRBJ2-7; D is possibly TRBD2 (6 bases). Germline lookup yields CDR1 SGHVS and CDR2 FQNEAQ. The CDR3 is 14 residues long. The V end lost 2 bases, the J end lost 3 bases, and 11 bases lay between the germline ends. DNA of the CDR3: TGTGCCAGCAGCTTAAGCGGAGGGAACTACGAGCAGTACTTC. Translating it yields CASSLSGGNYEQYF.

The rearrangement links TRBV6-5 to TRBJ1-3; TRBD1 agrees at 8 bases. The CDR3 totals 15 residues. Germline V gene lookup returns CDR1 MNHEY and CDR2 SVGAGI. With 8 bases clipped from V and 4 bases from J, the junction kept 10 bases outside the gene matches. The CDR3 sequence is CASGRTGMSGNTIYF. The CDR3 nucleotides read TGTGCCAGCGGTAGGACAGGGATGTCCGGAAACACCATATATTTT.

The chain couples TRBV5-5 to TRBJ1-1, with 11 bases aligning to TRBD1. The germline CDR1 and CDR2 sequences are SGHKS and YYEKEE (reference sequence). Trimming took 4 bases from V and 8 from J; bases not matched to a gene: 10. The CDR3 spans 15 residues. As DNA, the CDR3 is TGTGCCAGCAGCACGGACAGGGGGCGGTTAATGGAAGCTTTCTTT. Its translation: CASSTDRGRLMEAFF. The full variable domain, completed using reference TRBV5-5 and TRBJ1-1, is DAGVTQSPTHLIKTRGQQVTLRCSPISGHKSVSWYQQVLGQGPQFIFQYYEKEERGRGNFPDRFSARQFPNYSSELNVNALLLGDSALYLCASSTDRGRLMEAFFGQGTRLTVV.

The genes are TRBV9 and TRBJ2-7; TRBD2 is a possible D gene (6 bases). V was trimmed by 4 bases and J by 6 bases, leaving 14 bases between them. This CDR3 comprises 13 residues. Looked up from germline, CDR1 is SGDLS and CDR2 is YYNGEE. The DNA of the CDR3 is TGTGCCAGCAGCACTAGCCCCTCTTCCGAGCAGTACTTC. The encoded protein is CASSTSPSSEQYF.

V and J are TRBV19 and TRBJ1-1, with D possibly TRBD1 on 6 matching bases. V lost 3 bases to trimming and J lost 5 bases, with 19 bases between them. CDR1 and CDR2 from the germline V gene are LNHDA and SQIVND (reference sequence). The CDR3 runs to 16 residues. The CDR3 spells CASSMLQGGLGTEAFF. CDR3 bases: TGTGCCAGTAGTATGCTACAGGGCGGATTGGGGACTGAAGCTTTCTTT.

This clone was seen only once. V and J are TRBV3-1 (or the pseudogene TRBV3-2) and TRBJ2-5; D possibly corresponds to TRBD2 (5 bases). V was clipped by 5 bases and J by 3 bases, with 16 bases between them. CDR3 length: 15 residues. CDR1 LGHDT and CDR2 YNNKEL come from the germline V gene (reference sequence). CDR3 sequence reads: CASSKTGIGKETQYF. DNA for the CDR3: TGTGCCAGCAGCAAAACGGGGATTGGAAAAGAGACCCAGTACTTC.

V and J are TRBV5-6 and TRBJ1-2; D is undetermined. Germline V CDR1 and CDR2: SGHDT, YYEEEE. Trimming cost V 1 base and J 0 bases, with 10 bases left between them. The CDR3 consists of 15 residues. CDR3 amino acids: CASSLRVQTNYGYTF. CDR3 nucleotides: TGTGCCAGCAGCTTGCGGGTTCAGACTAACTATGGCTACACCTTC.

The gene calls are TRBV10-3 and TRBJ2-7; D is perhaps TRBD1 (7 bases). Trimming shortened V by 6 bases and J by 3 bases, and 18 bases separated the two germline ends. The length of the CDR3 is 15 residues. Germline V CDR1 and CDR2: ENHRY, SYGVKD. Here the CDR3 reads CAIRVLRQGLYEQYF. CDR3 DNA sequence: TGTGCCATCAGGGTACTTCGACAGGGACTCTACGAGCAGTACTTC.

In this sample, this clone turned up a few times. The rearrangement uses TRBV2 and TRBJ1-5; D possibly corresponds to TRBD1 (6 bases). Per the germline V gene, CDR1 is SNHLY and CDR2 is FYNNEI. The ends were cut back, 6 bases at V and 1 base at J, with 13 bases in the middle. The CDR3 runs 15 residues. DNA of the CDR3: TGTGCCAGCAGCGTGGACAGCGCGAGCAATCAGCCCCAGCATTTT. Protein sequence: CASSVDSASNQPQHF.